Given below is one T cell receptor (beta chain) in context. The antigen is undetermined. This sample stems from a study of cytomegalovirus exposure and HLA in healthy donors. As for the study in general: Among several hundred genotyped donors, about 83% fell in the Caucasian-associated ancestry cluster.

Broader study findings: There were 150 to 200 TCR beta chains listed as cytomegalovirus-associated. Both high specificity and high sensitivity reportedly marked the classifier's diagnosis of cytomegalovirus status.

There are 16 residues in the CDR3. CDR1 and CDR2 (germline): SGHRS, YFSETQ. The V end was cut by 4 bases, the J end by 1 base, with 15 bases between. The PCR was carried out with 60 Vbeta primers and 13 Jbeta primers. The method was immunoSEQ multiplex PCR; TCRdb's version includes in-frame clones alone and lacks a portion of them. In the table there are 45,000 to 65,000 clones, roughly 80% of which are singletons. The rearrangement joins TRBV5-1 to TRBJ2-1, with D possibly TRBD1 on 5 matching bases. The sequence derives from a man between 25 and 39 years old in good health and CMV-seronegative. The source material was PBMCs. This chain's CDR3 is CASSGSTVLSYNEQFF. The CDR3 nucleotides are TGCGCCAGCAGCGGATCGACAGTACTGTCCTACAATGAGCAGTTCTTC.